These T cell receptor beta chains were read from a single sample in a study of T cell clones after liver transplantation. Assay used: immunoSEQ multiplex PCR; TCRdb lists only in-frame clones, some missing. The sample carries roughly 56,000 clones, 55% to 75% recorded once. The source material was CD4+ T cells from blood, sampled around 54 months after liver transplant. These receptors came from a human patient who received a liver transplant. The T cells may come from the graft donor. CDR3s include the opening cysteine and the closing phenylalanine or tryptophan. A D gene is named only where the DNA matches it firmly. A row's size may be missing; if present it is once, few, many or a size class.

J gene: TRBJ1-4
V gene: TRBV6-1
D gene: TRBD1
clone size: few
CDR3 protein: CASNPRGTGGGKLFF
CDR3 DNA: TGTGCCAGCAACCCTAGGGGGACAGGGGGCGGGAAACTGTTTTTT

J gene: TRBJ1-6
V gene: TRBV7-6
D gene: TRBD1
clone size: .
CDR3 protein: CASSPTARQGRAYNSPLHF
CDR3 DNA: TGTGCCAGCAGCCCGACCGCCCGACAGGGGAGAGCCTATAATTCACCCCTCCACTTT

J gene: TRBJ2-7
V gene: TRBV28
D gene: .
clone size: .
CDR3 protein: CASSKGHRWGEQYF
CDR3 DNA: TGTGCCAGCAGCAAGGGACACAGATGGGGGGAGCAGTACTTC

J gene: TRBJ1-4
V gene: TRBV5-6
D gene: .
clone size: once
CDR3 protein: CASSLGSTNEKLFF
CDR3 DNA: TGTGCCAGCAGCTTAGGATCAACTAATGAAAAACTGTTTTTT

J gene: TRBJ1-1
V gene: TRBV5-1
D gene: .
clone size: .
CDR3 protein: CASSLSGGATEAFF
CDR3 DNA: TGCGCCAGCAGCTTGTCTGGGGGGGCCACTGAAGCTTTCTTT

J gene: TRBJ1-1
V gene: TRBV10-3
D gene: TRBD1
clone size: .
CDR3 protein: CAISEDRVTNTEAFF
CDR3 DNA: TGTGCCATCAGTGAGGACAGGGTGACGAACACTGAAGCTTTCTTT

J gene: TRBJ2-1
V gene: TRBV11-2
D gene: .
clone size: few
CDR3 protein: CASSLGVGRGVDEQFF
CDR3 DNA: TGTGCCAGCAGCTTAGGGGTTGGTAGGGGAGTAGACGAGCAGTTCTTC

J gene: TRBJ2-3
V gene: TRBV11-2
D gene: .
clone size: .
CDR3 protein: CASSPQGPASATQYF
CDR3 DNA: TGTGCCAGCAGCCCCCAGGGACCCGCGAGTGCGACGCAGTATTTT

J gene: TRBJ2-7
V gene: TRBV14
D gene: .
clone size: .
CDR3 protein: CASSLRRETYEQYF
CDR3 DNA: TGTGCCAGCAGCCTAAGACGGGAAACCTACGAGCAGTACTTC

J gene: TRBJ1-1
V gene: TRBV19
D gene: .
clone size: .
CDR3 protein: CASSSREVRDTEAFF
CDR3 DNA: TGTGCCAGTAGTAGCCGGGAGGTACGGGACACTGAAGCTTTCTTT

J gene: TRBJ2-7
V gene: TRBV2
D gene: .
clone size: .
CDR3 protein: CASRRGRDTYEQYF
CDR3 DNA: TGTGCCAGCAGAAGAGGGCGGGACACCTACGAGCAGTACTTC

J gene: TRBJ2-7
V gene: TRBV2
D gene: .
clone size: .
CDR3 protein: CASSDTGGFYEQYF
CDR3 DNA: TGTGCCAGCAGTGATACGGGGGGCTTCTACGAGCAGTACTTC

J gene: TRBJ1-1
V gene: TRBV2
D gene: .
clone size: once
CDR3 protein: CASSRTGPFTEAFF
CDR3 DNA: TGTGCCAGCAGTCGAACGGGGCCGTTCACTGAAGCTTTCTTT

J gene: TRBJ1-4
V gene: TRBV7-9
D gene: .
clone size: .
CDR3 protein: CASSSPRGAGEKLFF
CDR3 DNA: TGTGCCAGCAGCTCCCCACGGGGCGCGGGGGAAAAACTGTTTTTT

J gene: TRBJ1-2
V gene: TRBV15
D gene: .
clone size: .
CDR3 protein: CATSREGVGYGYTF
CDR3 DNA: TGTGCCACCAGCAGAGAGGGCGTCGGCTATGGCTACACCTTC

J gene: TRBJ2-2
V gene: TRBV6-1
D gene: TRBD1
clone size: few
CDR3 protein: CASSESGTGGGGELFF
CDR3 DNA: TGTGCCAGCAGTGAATCTGGGACAGGGGGCGGCGGGGAGCTGTTTTTT

J gene: TRBJ1-4
V gene: TRBV15
D gene: .
clone size: .
CDR3 protein: CATRSGGATTNEKLFF
CDR3 DNA: TGTGCCACCAGGAGCGGGGGCGCGACAACTAATGAAAAACTGTTTTTT

J gene: TRBJ2-5
V gene: TRBV25-1
D gene: TRBD1
clone size: .
CDR3 protein: CASSDSRQGRYTQYF
CDR3 DNA: TGTGCCAGCAGTGACTCCCGACAGGGGCGGTATACCCAGTACTTC

J gene: TRBJ1-1
V gene: TRBV7-2
D gene: .
clone size: .
CDR3 protein: CASSLTENTEAFF
CDR3 DNA: TGTGCCAGCAGCTTGACAGAGAACACTGAAGCTTTCTTT

J gene: TRBJ1-4
V gene: TRBV6-6
D gene: .
clone size: .
CDR3 protein: CAARQEVRGEKLFF
CDR3 DNA: TGTGCCGCCCGGCAGGAGGTTCGCGGTGAAAAACTGTTTTTT

J gene: TRBJ2-7
V gene: TRBV7-6
D gene: TRBD2
clone size: .
CDR3 protein: CASSFTSGASYEQYF
CDR3 DNA: TGTGCCAGCAGCTTCACTAGCGGGGCCTCCTACGAGCAGTACTTC

J gene: TRBJ1-2
V gene: TRBV6-6
D gene: .
clone size: .
CDR3 protein: CASSFQGVNGYTF
CDR3 DNA: TGTGCCAGCAGTTTTCAGGGAGTAAACGGCTACACCTTC

J gene: TRBJ2-7
V gene: TRBV28
D gene: TRBD1
clone size: .
CDR3 protein: CASKPTGTGGIEQYF
CDR3 DNA: TGTGCCAGCAAACCCACTGGGACAGGGGGAATCGAGCAGTACTTC

J gene: TRBJ2-7
V gene: TRBV28
D gene: .
clone size: .
CDR3 protein: CASSSPRALPYEQYF
CDR3 DNA: TGTGCCAGCAGTTCACCGCGGGCTCTCCCTTACGAGCAGTACTTC

J gene: TRBJ2-1
V gene: TRBV6-1
D gene: TRBD2
clone size: few
CDR3 protein: CASSGPSGLGEQFF
CDR3 DNA: TGTGCCAGCAGTGGGCCTAGCGGCTTAGGTGAGCAGTTCTTC

J gene: TRBJ2-1
V gene: TRBV4-2
D gene: .
clone size: few
CDR3 protein: CASSQDQGSHNEQFF
CDR3 DNA: TGTGCCAGCAGCCAAGATCAGGGTAGTCACAATGAGCAGTTCTTC

J gene: TRBJ1-6
V gene: TRBV7-9
D gene: TRBD1
clone size: many
CDR3 protein: CASRTGGVHSPLHF
CDR3 DNA: TGTGCCAGCAGAACAGGGGGTGTTCATTCACCCCTCCACTTT

J gene: TRBJ2-1
V gene: TRBV5-1
D gene: TRBD2
clone size: .
CDR3 protein: CASSLLGSLAGVEQFF
CDR3 DNA: TGCGCCAGCAGCTTGCTAGGATCTCTAGCGGGGGTAGAGCAGTTCTTC

J gene: TRBJ1-5
V gene: TRBV28
D gene: .
clone size: .
CDR3 protein: CASTIKPYSNQPQHF
CDR3 DNA: TGTGCCAGCACAATTAAGCCTTATAGCAATCAGCCCCAGCATTTT

J gene: TRBJ2-2
V gene: TRBV7-2
D gene: .
clone size: once
CDR3 protein: CASSLVGGGGELFF
CDR3 DNA: TGTGCCAGCAGCTTAGTAGGGGGAGGCGGGGAGCTGTTTTTT

J gene: TRBJ2-1
V gene: TRBV15
D gene: .
clone size: .
CDR3 protein: CATSRDSDRWRGEQFF
CDR3 DNA: TGTGCCACCAGCAGAGATTCTGACAGGTGGCGGGGTGAGCAGTTCTTC

J gene: TRBJ2-1
V gene: TRBV4-2
D gene: .
clone size: .
CDR3 protein: CASSQAGQGPNEQFF
CDR3 DNA: TGTGCCAGCAGCCAAGCTGGGCAGGGGCCCAATGAGCAGTTCTTC

J gene: TRBJ1-2
V gene: TRBV5-3
D gene: .
clone size: .
CDR3 protein: CARSLGPKGHYGYTF
CDR3 DNA: TGTGCCAGAAGCTTGGGCCCCAAGGGGCACTATGGCTACACCTTC

J gene: TRBJ1-1
V gene: TRBV28
D gene: .
clone size: once
CDR3 protein: CASKLHRVGTEAFF
CDR3 DNA: TGTGCCAGCAAACTCCACAGGGTAGGCACTGAAGCTTTCTTT

J gene: TRBJ2-7
V gene: TRBV11-2
D gene: .
clone size: .
CDR3 protein: CASSRDRGEQYF
CDR3 DNA: TGTGCCAGCAGCCGGGACCGGGGGGAGCAGTACTTC

J gene: TRBJ1-2
V gene: TRBV5-5
D gene: .
clone size: .
CDR3 protein: CASSIGAAADYGYTF
CDR3 DNA: TGTGCCAGCAGCATCGGGGCCGCGGCAGACTATGGCTACACCTTC

J gene: TRBJ2-7
V gene: TRBV5-3
D gene: .
clone size: .
CDR3 protein: CARSLGGLQVSYEQYF
CDR3 DNA: TGTGCCAGAAGCTTGGGTGGACTCCAGGTGTCCTACGAGCAGTACTTC

J gene: TRBJ1-5
V gene: TRBV28
D gene: .
clone size: once
CDR3 protein: CASSFTGTWQPQHF
CDR3 DNA: TGTGCCAGCAGTTTTACAGGGACCTGGCAGCCCCAGCATTTT

J gene: TRBJ2-1
V gene: TRBV11-3
D gene: TRBD2
clone size: .
CDR3 protein: CASSLDGRGGQDEQFF
CDR3 DNA: TGTGCCAGCAGCTTAGATGGACGGGGGGGCCAGGATGAGCAGTTCTTC

J gene: TRBJ2-7
V gene: TRBV18
D gene: TRBD1
clone size: .
CDR3 protein: CASSSAGGGYEQYF
CDR3 DNA: TGTGCCAGCTCCTCCGCAGGGGGCGGCTACGAGCAGTACTTC

J gene: TRBJ2-5
V gene: TRBV5-5
D gene: TRBD2
clone size: .
CDR3 protein: CASGTSGGIETQYF
CDR3 DNA: TGTGCCAGCGGGACTAGCGGGGGGATAGAGACCCAGTACTTC

J gene: TRBJ2-7
V gene: TRBV4-1
D gene: .
clone size: .
CDR3 protein: CASSQEVVTAYEQYF
CDR3 DNA: TGCGCCAGCAGCCAAGAGGTGGTGACTGCCTACGAGCAGTACTTC

J gene: TRBJ1-5
V gene: TRBV19
D gene: .
clone size: .
CDR3 protein: CAGGGTSNQPQHF
CDR3 DNA: TGTGCCGGAGGGGGGACTAGCAATCAGCCCCAGCATTTT

J gene: TRBJ1-4
V gene: TRBV13
D gene: .
clone size: once
CDR3 protein: CASSLYLLTNEKLFF
CDR3 DNA: TGTGCCAGCAGCTTATATCTGCTAACTAATGAAAAACTGTTTTTT

J gene: TRBJ2-2
V gene: TRBV4-2
D gene: TRBD2
clone size: .
CDR3 protein: CASSQGLAGGTYTGELFF
CDR3 DNA: TGTGCCAGCAGCCAAGGTCTAGCGGGGGGGACTTACACCGGGGAGCTGTTTTTT

J gene: TRBJ2-3
V gene: TRBV19
D gene: .
clone size: .
CDR3 protein: CASSQGAGPIVDTQYF
CDR3 DNA: TGTGCCAGTAGTCAAGGTGCGGGACCGATAGTAGATACGCAGTATTTT

J gene: TRBJ2-7
V gene: TRBV7-6
D gene: .
clone size: .
CDR3 protein: CASSLGGGPTYEQYF
CDR3 DNA: TGTGCCAGCAGCTTAGGCGGGGGCCCCACCTACGAGCAGTACTTC

J gene: TRBJ2-2
V gene: TRBV28
D gene: .
clone size: .
CDR3 protein: CASRRRGQGLFTGELFF
CDR3 DNA: TGTGCCAGCAGACGCCGTGGCCAGGGGCTTTTCACCGGGGAGCTGTTTTTT

J gene: TRBJ2-7
V gene: TRBV11-2
D gene: TRBD2
clone size: few
CDR3 protein: CASSQRRLAGYEQYF
CDR3 DNA: TGTGCCAGCAGCCAGCGGCGTCTAGCGGGGTACGAGCAGTACTTC

J gene: TRBJ2-7
V gene: TRBV21-1
D gene: .
clone size: .
CDR3 protein: CASSNPSGENYEQYF
CDR3 DNA: TGTGCCAGCAGCAACCCTAGCGGGGAGAACTACGAGCAGTACTTC

J gene: TRBJ1-2
V gene: TRBV9
D gene: .
clone size: .
CDR3 protein: CASSVGNTNYGYTF
CDR3 DNA: TGTGCCAGCAGCGTAGGGAATACTAACTATGGCTACACCTTC

J gene: TRBJ2-2
V gene: TRBV5-7
D gene: .
clone size: .
CDR3 protein: CASSFRTVPTGELFF
CDR3 DNA: TGTGCCAGCAGCTTTCGGACAGTACCTACCGGGGAGCTGTTTTTT

J gene: TRBJ2-7
V gene: TRBV9
D gene: TRBD2
clone size: .
CDR3 protein: CASSVGRGGADQQYF
CDR3 DNA: TGTGCCAGCAGCGTAGGGCGGGGGGGGGCCGACCAGCAGTACTTC

J gene: TRBJ2-7
V gene: TRBV6-1
D gene: .
clone size: .
CDR3 protein: CASLRTGAISEQYF
CDR3 DNA: TGTGCCAGTTTAAGAACGGGGGCTATTAGCGAGCAGTACTTC

J gene: TRBJ2-4
V gene: TRBV7-9
D gene: TRBD1
clone size: .
CDR3 protein: CASSFGTGGNIQYF
CDR3 DNA: TGTGCCAGCAGCTTCGGGACAGGTGGAAACATTCAGTACTTC

J gene: TRBJ2-5
V gene: TRBV7-9
D gene: .
clone size: .
CDR3 protein: CASSLHSVQETQYF
CDR3 DNA: TGTGCCAGCAGCTTGCACAGCGTTCAAGAGACCCAGTACTTC

J gene: TRBJ2-2
V gene: TRBV2
D gene: TRBD2
clone size: .
CDR3 protein: CASSLAGGLLTGELFF
CDR3 DNA: TGTGCCAGCAGTTTAGCGGGGGGCCTACTAACCGGGGAGCTGTTTTTT

J gene: TRBJ2-1
V gene: TRBV2
D gene: .
clone size: .
CDR3 protein: CASGQYNEQFF
CDR3 DNA: TGTGCCAGCGGGCAGTACAATGAGCAGTTCTTC

J gene: TRBJ2-1
V gene: TRBV9
D gene: .
clone size: .
CDR3 protein: CATLSTGKSYNEQFF
CDR3 DNA: TGTGCCACTCTTTCCACAGGGAAATCCTACAATGAGCAGTTCTTC

J gene: TRBJ1-1
V gene: TRBV11-2
D gene: .
clone size: .
CDR3 protein: CASTPFVIFKGKNTEAFF
CDR3 DNA: TGTGCCAGCACCCCATTTGTGATCTTCAAAGGGAAAAACACTGAAGCTTTCTTT